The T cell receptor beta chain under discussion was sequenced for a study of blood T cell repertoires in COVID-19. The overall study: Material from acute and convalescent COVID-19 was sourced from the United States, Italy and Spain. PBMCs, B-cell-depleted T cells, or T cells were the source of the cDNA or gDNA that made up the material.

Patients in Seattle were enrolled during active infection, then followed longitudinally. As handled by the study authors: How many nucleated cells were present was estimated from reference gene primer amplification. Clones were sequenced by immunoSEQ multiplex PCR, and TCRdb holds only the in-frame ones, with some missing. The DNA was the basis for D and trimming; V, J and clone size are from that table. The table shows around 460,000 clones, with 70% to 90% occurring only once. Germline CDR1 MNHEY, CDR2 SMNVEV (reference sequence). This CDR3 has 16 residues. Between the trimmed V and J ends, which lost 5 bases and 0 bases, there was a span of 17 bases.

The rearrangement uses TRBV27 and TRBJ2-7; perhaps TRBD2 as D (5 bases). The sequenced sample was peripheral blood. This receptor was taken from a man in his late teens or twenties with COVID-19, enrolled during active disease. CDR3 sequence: CASSKERAPLSYEQYF. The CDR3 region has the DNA TGTGCCAGCAGTAAAGAGAGGGCCCCCCTCTCCTACGAGCAGTACTTC.